The TCR beta chain described here comes from a study of blood T cell repertoires in COVID-19. The ends were cut back, 2 bases at V and 0 bases at J, with 11 bases in the middle. The germline V gene encodes CDR1 SGHVS and CDR2 FQNEAQ. The CDR3 totals 16 residues. The authors' processing: Using reference gene primer amplification, nucleated cell counts were estimated. Method: immunoSEQ multiplex PCR; TCRdb's copy keeps in-frame clones and lacks some. That table supplies the V and J calls and clone size; D and trimming were determined from the DNA. The sample has some 120,000 clones; over 75% are singletons.

The sequencing input was peripheral blood. The V and J genes are TRBV7-8 and TRBJ2-1, with TRBD2 as a possible D gene (6 bases). This TCR came from a man aged 55 to 70 with acute or convalescent COVID-19. The CDR3 is CASSLPGGSSYNEQFF. DNA of the CDR3: TGTGCCAGCAGCTTACCCGGGGGAAGCTCCTACAATGAGCAGTTCTTC.